Ten or more counts support the clone carrying this TCR beta chain. Antigen: not known. The CDR3 runs 17 residues. The germline gives CDR1 WSHSY, CDR2 SAAADI. V shed 2 bases and J 3 bases; nucleotides not matched to a gene: 9. Constant-segment primers and 5'RACE yielded cDNA libraries for TCR alpha and TCR beta, each carrying sample barcodes and UMIs. TCRdb itself ran the 5' RACE reads through MiXCR, one entry per CDR3 protein. Counted here are approximately 180,000 distinct CDR3 sequences, roughly 17% occurring once; the ten biggest clones make up under 2.5%. These data belong to a study of T-cell memory formation after mild COVID-19. Study-wide results and caveats: Pre-infection memory contained some responding clones, which suggested that cross-reactive memory had joined.

Sequenced material: PBMCs or a T cell subset sorted from them (not recorded which). This clonotype was obtained from an adult woman who had mild COVID-19 (a few samples of this study predate the infection). Cell type and time point are not known. The gene calls are TRBV10-2 and TRBJ2-1; TRBD2 agrees at 8 bases. CDR3 bases: TGCGCCAGCAGTGAGGGGTCCGGGGGGGCGCTCTACAATGAGCAGTTCTTC. This codes for CASSEGSGGALYNEQFF.